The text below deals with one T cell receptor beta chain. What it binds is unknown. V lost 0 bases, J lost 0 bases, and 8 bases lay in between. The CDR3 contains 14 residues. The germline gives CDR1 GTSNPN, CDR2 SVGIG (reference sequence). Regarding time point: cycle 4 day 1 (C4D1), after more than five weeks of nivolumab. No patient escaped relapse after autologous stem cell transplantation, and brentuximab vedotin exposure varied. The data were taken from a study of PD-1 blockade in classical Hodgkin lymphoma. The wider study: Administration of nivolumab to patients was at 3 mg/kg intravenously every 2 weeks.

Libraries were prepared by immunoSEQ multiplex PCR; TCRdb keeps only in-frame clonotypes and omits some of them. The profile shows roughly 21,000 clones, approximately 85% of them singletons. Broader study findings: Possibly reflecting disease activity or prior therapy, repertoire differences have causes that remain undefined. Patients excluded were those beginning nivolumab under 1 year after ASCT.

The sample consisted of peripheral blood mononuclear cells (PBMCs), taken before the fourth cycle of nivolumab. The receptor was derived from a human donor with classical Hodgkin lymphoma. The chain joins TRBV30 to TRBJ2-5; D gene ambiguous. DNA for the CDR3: TGTGCCTGGAGTGTAGGGCAGAACCAAGAGACCCAGTACTTC. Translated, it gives CAWSVGQNQETQYF.